The clone carrying this T cell receptor beta chain rates as medium-sized (0.01 to 0.1%). The antigen is undetermined. This record belongs to a study of T and B cells in COVID-19 patients. At the level of the study: COVID-19 patients gave peripheral blood either during active infection or after recovery. The recovered patients had mostly mild to moderate COVID-19 with outpatient management. Active-infection patients were older, median roughly 67 years, than recovered patients, median approximately 35 years. Study conclusions and caveats: Patients with COVID-19 reportedly showed strongly skewed T cell receptor beta variable and joining gene usage.

BIOMED2 TRB-A/B primer pools were used in multiplex TRB PCR. One entry per CDR3 protein, called by TCRdb with MiXCR from the multiplex PCR reads. The sample has over 1,000 distinct CDR3 sequences; under 35% are singletons. Each TRB amplification used 250-500 ng of genomic DNA from blood. V shed 3 bases and J shed 4 bases, with 9 bases lying between them. CDR1 MNHEY and CDR2 SMNVEV come from the germline V gene (reference sequence). This CDR3 is 13 amino acids long. This TCR came from a human donor with active COVID-19. V gene TRBV27 combines with J gene TRBJ1-2; unclear D gene. Sequencing used blood. CDR3 in DNA: TGTGCCAGCAGTTTTCTCAGTGGCTATGGCTACACCTTC. It encodes CASSFLSGYGYTF.